This T cell receptor beta chain was identified in a study of patients and donors after allogeneic stem cell transplantation. Via MiXCR, TCRdb re-called the RT-PCR reads, giving one row per CDR3 protein. The repertoire holds 85,000 to 90,000 distinct CDR3 sequences, with approximately 49% as singletons. This CDR3 region has 18 residues. The source is a human donor who was either an allogeneic HSCT recipient or a stem cell or donor lymphocyte infusion donor (not recorded which). It is not recorded whose cells these are; they may come from a transplant donor. This chain uses TRBV21-1 with TRBJ2-7; the DNA was not compared with TRBD1, the D call given in the table. TRBV21-1 is a recognized pseudogene. Sequencing was performed on blood, either unsorted or a sorted T cell fraction (not recorded which). The CDR3 nucleotides read TGTGCCAGCAGCAAAAACAGGGCGACTGGACGCTGCTCCTACGAGCAGTACTTC. Encoded protein: CASSKNRATGRCSYEQYF.